Shown below are 26 T cell receptor beta chains from a single sample sequenced in a study of cytomegalovirus exposure and HLA in healthy donors. 60 Vbeta and 13 Jbeta primers were used in PCR. TCRdb keeps only in-frame clones here, not all; method: immunoSEQ multiplex PCR. The table has some 95,000 clones, approximately 77% seen once. The sample comprised PBMCs. These receptors all stem from a woman aged 35 to 49 in good health and CMV-seronegative.

The table lists this clone with a few counts. The J gene is TRBJ1-1, the V gene TRBV2; 8 nucleotides align to TRBD1. The CDR3 length is 14 residues. The germline V gene encodes CDR1 SNHLY and CDR2 FYNNEI. The junction had 5 bases not matched to a gene; V was cut back by 4 bases and J by 4 bases. The CDR3 coding sequence is TGTGCCAGCAGTGTTGGCCAGGGGGCCACTGAAGCTTTCTTT. It specifies CASSVGQGATEAFF.

The chain joins TRBV6-1 to TRBJ2-1; the D gene is possibly TRBD1 (6 bases). V shed 8 bases and J shed 0 bases, with 14 bases lying between them. Germline V gene sequence: CDR1 MNHNS, CDR2 SASEGT. The CDR3 sequence is 15 residues long. The CDR3 sequence is CASGLDRSSYNEQFF. In DNA form, the CDR3 reads TGTGCCAGCGGGCTCGACAGGAGCTCCTACAATGAGCAGTTCTTC.

The rearrangement uses TRBV19 and TRBJ1-1; maybe TRBD1 (6 bases). This CDR3 has 11 amino acids. The V end lost 8 bases, the J end lost 6 bases, and 10 bases lay between the germline ends. Germline CDR1 and CDR2: LNHDA and SQIVND (reference sequence). CDR3 in amino acids: CASLGGAEAFF. The CDR3 DNA sequence: TGTGCCAGTCTAGGGGGTGCTGAAGCTTTCTTT.

CDR3 bases: TGCGCCAGCAGCCAAGCACGGGGGGTCTCCTACGAGCAGTACTTC. It specifies CASSQARGVSYEQYF. J is TRBJ2-7 and V is TRBV4-3, with 7 bases aligning to TRBD2. CDR3 length equals 15 residues. CDR1 and CDR2 from the germline V gene are LGHNA and YSLEER. V trimming: 1 base; J trimming: 0 bases; junction bases outside the gene matches: 3.

The J gene is TRBJ2-7, the V gene TRBV19, with 11 bases matching TRBD2. The germline gives CDR1 LNHDA, CDR2 SQIVND (reference sequence). V dropped 4 bases and J dropped 5; count of bases not matched to a gene: 4. There are 14 residues in the CDR3. The CDR3 is CASSKLAGAHEQYF. CDR3 sequence (DNA): TGTGCCAGTAGTAAACTAGCGGGGGCCCACGAGCAGTACTTC.

The genes are TRBV5-4 and TRBJ2-1; TRBD1 matches 8 bases. The CDR3 has 15 residues. The germline CDR1 and CDR2 sequences are SGHNT and YYREEE (reference sequence). V gave up 2 bases and J gave up 4 bases; unmatched junction bases: 5. CDR3 nucleotide sequence: TGTGCCAGCAGCTTCAAGGGACAGGCATACAATGAGCAGTTCTTC. Protein sequence: CASSFKGQAYNEQFF.

V is TRBV18 and J is TRBJ1-1; no clear D gene. CDR1 and CDR2 from the germline V gene are KGHSH and LQKENI. V lost 6 bases and J 1 base, leaving 12 bases between the germline ends. CDR3 size: 14 residues. The CDR3 nucleotides read TGTGCCAGCTCTCTTGCCCGAGGGAACACTGAAGCTTTCTTT. The encoded protein is CASSLARGNTEAFF.

CDR3 bases: TGCGCCAGCAGCTTGGAGCCGGGAACAGGGATCTATGGCTACACCTTC. It translates to CASSLEPGTGIYGYTF. This chain links TRBV5-1 with TRBJ1-2, with a tentative D call TRBD1 (6 bases). The germline CDR1 and CDR2 sequences are SGHRS and YFSETQ. Trimming took 0 bases from V and 4 from J, leaving 16 bases between them. This CDR3 comprises 16 residues.

This clone has only one observation. V and J are TRBV7-9 and TRBJ1-2, with D perhaps TRBD1 (6 bases). The CDR3 loop spans 15 amino acids. CDR1 and CDR2 from the germline V gene are SEHNR and FQNEAQ (reference sequence). Trimming stripped 2 bases from V and 0 bases from J, with 10 bases between. CDR3 nucleotides: TGTGCCAGCAGCTTACATGCAGGGGCTAACTATGGCTACACCTTC. Its protein is CASSLHAGANYGYTF.

This clone was recorded only once. This chain connects TRBV29-1 to TRBJ1-1; 8 bases fit TRBD1. Germline lookup yields CDR1 SQVTM and CDR2 ANQGSEA. The length of the CDR3 is 12 residues. V dropped 7 bases and J dropped 4; count of bases not matched to a gene: 5. As DNA, the CDR3 is TGCAGCGGCCATACAGGGGGCACTGAAGCTTTCTTT. Encoded protein: CSGHTGGTEAFF.

J is TRBJ1-1 and V is TRBV5-5; unclear D gene. The V end was cut by 2 bases, the J end by 3 bases, with 8 bases between. The germline CDR1 and CDR2 sequences are SGHKS and YYEKEE (reference sequence). This CDR3 has 13 amino acids. The chain's CDR3 is CASSFVPDTEAFF. The CDR3 DNA is TGTGCCAGCAGCTTTGTCCCCGACACTGAAGCTTTCTTT.

This chain links TRBV7-2 with TRBJ2-3; 9 bases fit TRBD2. The ends lost 3 bases at V and 5 bases at J; junction bases unmatched: 6. The germline V gene has CDR1 SGHTA and CDR2 FQGNSA. The CDR3 sequence is 15 residues long. The CDR3 is CASSFRSGGQDTQYF. The CDR3 nucleotides are TGTGCCAGCAGCTTCAGAAGCGGGGGGCAAGATACGCAGTATTTT.

The chain has TRBV13 and TRBJ1-3, with D perhaps TRBD1 (5 bases). The CDR3 covers 15 residues. Trimming removed 7 bases from V and 1 base from J, with 14 bases in between. Germline V lookup: CDR1 PRHDT, CDR2 FYEKMQ (reference sequence). Written as DNA, the CDR3 is TGTGCCAGCAACCTTCCGGGGGAATCTGGAAACACCATATATTTT. Its protein is CASNLPGESGNTIYF.

The chain carries TRBV7-3 and TRBJ1-3; D is possibly TRBD1 (6 bases). Trimming left V 4 bases short and J 2 bases short, with 15 bases between. Germline CDR1 SGHTA, CDR2 FQGTGA. CDR3 length equals 16 residues. DNA for the CDR3: TGTGCCAGCAGCTACCGCAGGGGAAGCGCTGGAAACACCATATATTTT. It translates to CASSYRRGSAGNTIYF. The entire variable domain, with the rest obtained from reference TRBV7-3 and TRBJ1-3, is as follows: GAGVSQTPSNKVTEKGKYVELRCDPISGHTALYWYRQSLGQGPEFLIYFQGTGAADDSGLPNDRFFAVRPEGSVSTLKIQRTERGDSAVYLCASSYRRGSAGNTIYFGEGSWLTVV.

The V call is TRBV29-1, the J call TRBJ2-7; tentative D call: TRBD1 (6 bases). Trimming removed 6 bases from V and 5 bases from J, with 14 bases in between. Germline V gene data show CDR1 as SQVTM and CDR2 as ANQGSEA. CDR3 size: 12 residues. CDR3 sequence reads: CSVRGQNNEQYF. In nucleotides, the CDR3 is TGCAGCGTACGTGGACAGAATAACGAGCAGTACTTC.

The chain combines TRBV5-6 with TRBJ1-1, with a weak D call TRBD1 (6 bases). This CDR3 spans 15 amino acids. Trimming took off 4 bases at V and 0 bases at J, with 13 bases between the two ends. CDR1 and CDR2 from the germline V gene are SGHDT and YYEEEE. CDR3 in amino acids: CASSTGQKMNTEAFF. DNA of the CDR3: TGTGCCAGCAGCACCGGACAGAAAATGAACACTGAAGCTTTCTTT.

This clone was detected only a few times. The rearrangement uses TRBV4-1 and TRBJ1-1; TRBD1 is a possible D gene (5 bases). The CDR3 runs to 12 residues. V lost 2 bases, J lost 11 bases, and 12 bases lay in between. Germline assignment: CDR1 MGHRA and CDR2 YSYEKL. CDR3 sequence: CASSQSTGDAFF. For the CDR3, the DNA is TGCGCCAGCAGCCAATCAACGGGGGACGCTTTCTTT.

The chain uses TRBV28 and TRBJ1-5, with TRBD1 matching 10 bases. Germline-derived CDR1 and CDR2 are MDHEN and SYDVKM. Unmatched junction bases numbered 13, after V lost 5 bases and J lost 0 bases. This CDR3 is built from 19 residues. CDR3 protein: CASSLRQGALMNSNQPQHF. For the CDR3, the DNA is TGTGCCAGCAGTCTGCGACAGGGGGCTTTGATGAATAGCAATCAGCCCCAGCATTTT.

The CDR3 DNA reads as TGCGCCAGCAGCCCTCCGGGACAATCGGGCTACACCTTC. Its protein is CASSPPGQSGYTF. The V and J genes are TRBV5-1 and TRBJ1-2; maybe TRBD1 (6 bases). The CDR3 contains 13 residues. Trimming removed 4 bases at V and 8 bases at J, with 15 bases between. Germline CDR1 and CDR2: SGHRS and YFSETQ.

This rearrangement joins TRBV4-3 to TRBJ1-2, with 7 bases matching TRBD1. The V segment lost 1 base and the J segment 8 bases; nucleotides outside the gene matches: 13. Germline CDR1 LGHNA, CDR2 YSLEER. There are 16 residues in the CDR3. CDR3 amino acids: CASSQGTGRIVGGYTF. The CDR3 DNA follows: TGCGCCAGCAGCCAAGGGACAGGACGAATAGTTGGGGGCTACACCTTC.

The chain recombines TRBV5-6 with TRBJ1-2; D may be TRBD1 (6 bases). CDR1 and CDR2 from the germline V gene are SGHDT and YYEEEE. Trimming removed 5 bases from V and 4 bases from J, with 27 bases in between. The CDR3 is 18 residues long. CDR3 amino acids: CASRPQGGRIYPFYGYTF. The CDR3 DNA reads TGTGCCAGCAGGCCACAGGGAGGGAGGATTTATCCGTTCTATGGCTACACCTTC.

This clone has just one count. This chain joins TRBV6-6 and TRBJ1-2, with D unresolved. CDR1 is MNHNY and CDR2 is SVGAGI in the germline V gene (reference sequence). The CDR3 covers 15 residues. Deletions cut 2 bases from V and 2 bases from J, with 12 bases between. CDR3 nucleotides: TGTGCCAGCAGTTACGGGCGGGGAATGAACTATGGCTACACCTTC. It yields the protein CASSYGRGMNYGYTF.

The rearrangement links TRBV11-2 to TRBJ2-7, with D tentatively TRBD1 (5 bases). Per germline, CDR1 SGHAT and CDR2 FQNNGV. Trimming stripped 4 bases from V and 1 base from J, with 8 bases between. The CDR3 is 13 amino acids. The CDR3 is CASSSDSSYEQYF. For the CDR3, the DNA is TGTGCCAGCAGCTCAGACAGTTCCTACGAGCAGTACTTC.

This clone was recorded a few times. The chain carries TRBV7-3 and TRBJ2-2; tentatively, D is TRBD1 (6 bases). The germline gives CDR1 SGHTA, CDR2 FQGTGA. CDR3 length: 13 amino acids. Trimming left V 5 bases short and J 6 bases short, with 10 bases between. CDR3 protein: CASSQGKAGELFF. The CDR3 DNA sequence: TGTGCCAGCAGCCAGGGGAAGGCCGGGGAGCTGTTTTTT.

This rearrangement joins TRBV6-8 to TRBJ1-3, with a possible D match to TRBD1 (5 bases). Per germline, CDR1 MNHGY and CDR2 SAAAGT. The CDR3 contains 15 residues. V gave up 4 bases and J gave up 0 bases, with 10 bases separating them. The CDR3 DNA reads TGTGCCAGCAGTTCGGGGGATCGCTCTGGAAACACCATATATTTT. This codes for CASSSGDRSGNTIYF.

The V and J genes are TRBV5-8 and TRBJ1-2; 7 nucleotides agree with TRBD1. V gave up 4 bases and J gave up 3 bases; unmatched junction bases: 15. CDR3 length: 17 amino acids. CDR1 SGHTS and CDR2 YDEGEE come from the germline V gene. CDR3 residues: CASSGGQTSVSYYGYTF. In DNA, the CDR3 is TGTGCCAGCAGCGGGGGACAGACTTCGGTCAGCTACTATGGCTACACCTTC. Complete variable domain (other parts from reference TRBV5-8 and TRBJ1-2): EAGVTQSPTHLIKTRGQQATLRCSPISGHTSVYWYQQALGLGLQFLLWYDEGEERNRGNFPPRFSGRQFPNYSSELNVNALELEDSALYLCASSGGQTSVSYYGYTFGSGTRLTVV.